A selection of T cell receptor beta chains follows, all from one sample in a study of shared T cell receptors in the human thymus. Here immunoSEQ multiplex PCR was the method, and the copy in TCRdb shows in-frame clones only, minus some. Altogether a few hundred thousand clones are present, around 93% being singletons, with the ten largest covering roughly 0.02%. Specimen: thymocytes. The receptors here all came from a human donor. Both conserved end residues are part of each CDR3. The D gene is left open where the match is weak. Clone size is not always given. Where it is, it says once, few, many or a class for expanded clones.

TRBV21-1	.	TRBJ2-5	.	TGTGCCAGCAAATCGGACAGGGGGGGAGAGACCCAGTACTTC	CASKSDRGGETQYF
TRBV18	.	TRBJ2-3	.	TGTGCCAGCTCACCACCCGTTGAGACAGATACGCAGTATTTT	CASSPPVETDTQYF
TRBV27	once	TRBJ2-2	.	TGTGCCAGCAGTTTCTCCCCGGCCGGGGAGCTGTTTTTT	CASSFSPAGELFF
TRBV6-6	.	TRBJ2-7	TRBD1	TGTGCCAGCAGTTACTCGCAGGGGGCGGGGTACGAGCAGTACTTC	CASSYSQGAGYEQYF
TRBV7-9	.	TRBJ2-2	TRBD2	TGTGCCAGCAGCTTAAACTTAGCGGGTCCCAACACCGGGGAGCTGTTTTTT	CASSLNLAGPNTGELFF
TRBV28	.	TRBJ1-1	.	TGTGCCAGCAGTTCGCTACGGCCTGAAGCTTTCTTT	CASSSLRPEAFF
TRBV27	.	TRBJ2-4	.	TGTGCCAGCTTTGTTCTAGCCAAAAACATTCAGTACTTC	CASFVLAKNIQYF
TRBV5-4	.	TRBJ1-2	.	TGTGCCAGCAGCTTGGTAGTCGGGCAGAGTAATGGCTACACCTTC	CASSLVVGQSNGYTF
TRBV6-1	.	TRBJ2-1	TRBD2	TGTGCCAGCAGTGAACGCGGCGGGAGGAACCACAATGAGCAGTTCTTC	CASSERGGRNHNEQFF
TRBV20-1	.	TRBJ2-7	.	TGCAGTGCTAGCAGCTCCTACGAGCAGTACTTC	CSASSSYEQYF
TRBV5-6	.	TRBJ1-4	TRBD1	TGTGCCAGCAGCTTGACAGGGGGCGAAAAACTGTTTTTT	CASSLTGGEKLFF
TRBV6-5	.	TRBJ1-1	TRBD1	TGTGCCAGCAGTTATGGGACAGGGGGCATCACTGAAGCTTTCTTT	CASSYGTGGITEAFF
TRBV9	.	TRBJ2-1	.	TGTGCCAGCCACTTCGGAGCGGACTCCTACAATGAGCAGTTCTTC	CASHFGADSYNEQFF
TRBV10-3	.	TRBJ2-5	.	TGTGCCATCTCCGGCGGGGTCGTCCAAGAGACCCAGTACTTC	CAISGGVVQETQYF
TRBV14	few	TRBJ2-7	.	TGTGCCAGCAGCCAAGTCGGGCCAGGCAAGTCCTACGAGCAGTACTTC	CASSQVGPGKSYEQYF
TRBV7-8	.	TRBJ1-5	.	TGTGCCAGCAGCTTAGTTTCCAGGGTTGGGAGCAATCAGCCCCAGCATTTT	CASSLVSRVGSNQPQHF
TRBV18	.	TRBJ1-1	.	TGTGCCAGCTCACCGAGGGGACGGAACACTGAAGCTTTCTTT	CASSPRGRNTEAFF
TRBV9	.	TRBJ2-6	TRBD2	TGTGCCAGCAGCGTAGGCCTCTTGACTAGCGTACCCTCTGGGGCCAACGTCCTGACTTTC	CASSVGLLTSVPSGANVLTF
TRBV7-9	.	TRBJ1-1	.	TGTGCCAGCCGTCTGGGACACATGAACACTGAAGCTTTCTTT	CASRLGHMNTEAFF
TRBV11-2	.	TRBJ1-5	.	TGTGCCAGCAGCTTAGGGGGGCCAGTCAATCAGCCCCAGCATTTT	CASSLGGPVNQPQHF
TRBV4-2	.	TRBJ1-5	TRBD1	TGTGCCAGCAGCCCCCGGGACAGGAGGAATAGCAATCAGCCCCAGCATTTT	CASSPRDRRNSNQPQHF
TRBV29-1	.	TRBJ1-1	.	TGCAGCGTTGAGAAAATCCGGGACACAAGACTGGTCACTGAAGCTTTCTTT	CSVEKIRDTRLVTEAFF
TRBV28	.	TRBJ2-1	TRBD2	TGTGCCAGCAGTTTTTGGCGACTAGCGGCCAACAATGAGCAGTTCTTC	CASSFWRLAANNEQFF
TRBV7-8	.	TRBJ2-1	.	TGTGCCAGCAGCTCCATTGGTAGCTCCTACAATGAGCAGTTCTTC	CASSSIGSSYNEQFF
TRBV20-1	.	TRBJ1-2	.	TGCAGTGCGGGGGCCGGCTACACCTTC	CSAGAGYTF
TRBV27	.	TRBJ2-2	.	TGTGCCAGCACCTGGGGGGTCACCGGGGAGCTGTTTTTT	CASTWGVTGELFF
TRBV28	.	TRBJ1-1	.	TGTGCCAGCAGTTTACGACAGGAAGCTTTCTTT	CASSLRQEAFF
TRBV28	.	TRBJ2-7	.	TGTGCCAGCGGATTAGGACGGAATTCCTACGAGCAGTACTTC	CASGLGRNSYEQYF
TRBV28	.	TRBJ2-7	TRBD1	TGTGCCAGCAGTTTTGGGACAGGGACCTACGAGCAGTACTTC	CASSFGTGTYEQYF
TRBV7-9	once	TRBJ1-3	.	TGTGCCAGCAGCCTACCCGTGGGGAGACACAACTCTGGAAACACCATATATTTT	CASSLPVGRHNSGNTIYF